The 27 T cell receptor beta chains below come from one sample, sequenced in a study of T cell repertoires in cytomegalovirus infection. Their cognate antigens are unknown. MiXCR, applied by TCRdb to the reads, yields one record per CDR3 protein. The sample includes about 830,000 distinct CDR3 sequences, approximately 29% seen only once; the top ten take over 10%. This specimen was cultured CD8+ T cells from PBMCs, taken from culture after CMV antigen stimulation. Receptor source: a human donor in good health (CMV status not recorded). Some clones in this sample may be carry-over from other donors' samples.

Here the CDR3 DNA reads TGTGCCAGCAGTTACGCAGGGGGCAATGAGCAGTTCTTC. This gives the protein CASSYAGGNEQFF. This rearrangement joins TRBV6-5 to TRBJ2-1; 7 bases line up with TRBD1. Germline lookup yields CDR1 MNHEY and CDR2 SVGAGI. The CDR3 sequence is 13 residues long. The V segment lost 2 bases and the J segment 6 bases; nucleotides outside the gene matches: 1.

This clonotype was counted only a few times. CDR3: CASRTRTEAFF. The DNA for the CDR3 is TGTGCCAGCAGGACCAGGACTGAAGCTTTCTTT. The chain combines TRBV2 with TRBJ1-1; no clear D gene. Trimming left V 6 bases short and J 5 bases short, with 7 bases between. CDR3 length equals 11 residues. Germline V lookup: CDR1 SNHLY, CDR2 FYNNEI. Full variable domain (missing parts from reference TRBV2 and TRBJ1-1): EPEVTQTPSHQVTQMGQEVILRCVPISNHLYFYWYRQILGQKVEFLVSFYNNEISEKSEIFDDQFSVERPDGSNFTLKIRSTKLEDSAMYFCASRTRTEAFFGQGTRLTVV.

This clonotype was recorded at least ten times. The V call is TRBV7-6, the J call TRBJ1-1; no reliable D call. This CDR3 has 13 residues. Trimming left V 5 bases short and J 0 bases short, with 7 bases between. Germline V gene data show CDR1 as SGHVS and CDR2 as FNYEAQ. This CDR3 reads CASSAEMNTEAFF. The DNA of the CDR3 is TGTGCCAGCAGCGCAGAGATGAACACTGAAGCTTTCTTT.

This clonotype was counted a single time. The chain is built from TRBV2 and TRBJ2-3; D is perhaps TRBD2 (6 bases). Trimming cost V 3 bases and J 2 bases, with 15 bases left between them. The CDR3 consists of 16 residues. Germline CDR1 SNHLY, CDR2 FYNNEI. The CDR3 reads CASSEDYLTHTDTQYF. CDR3 coding DNA: TGTGCCAGCAGTGAGGACTACCTTACTCACACAGATACGCAGTATTTT.

This clonotype has just a few counts. DNA for the CDR3: TGTGCCAGCAGCTTTAAGGTCTCTAATGAAAAACTGTTTTTT. This gives the protein CASSFKVSNEKLFF. The chain links TRBV7-8 to TRBJ1-4, with no clear D. The CDR3 spans 14 residues. Germline values: CDR1 SGHVS, CDR2 FQNEAQ. Trimming took off 3 bases at V and 3 bases at J, with 8 bases between the two ends.

The CDR3 is CASREDLYNSPLHF. CDR3 sequence (DNA): TGTGCCAGCAGAGAGGATCTGTATAATTCACCCCTCCACTTT. The rearrangement joins TRBV2 to TRBJ1-6; D gene ambiguous. CDR3 length: 14 amino acids. Between the trimmed V and J ends, which lost 6 bases and 4 bases, there was a span of 10 bases. CDR1 and CDR2 from the germline V gene are SNHLY and FYNNEI.

This clonotype was recorded a few times. Germline and junction disagree at one end, which may indicate a read error. The V and J genes are TRBV28 and TRBJ1-4; 7 positions agree with TRBD1. The CDR3 is made up of 15 amino acids. Germline-derived CDR1 and CDR2 are MDHEN and SYDVKM. DNA of the CDR3: TGTGCCAGCAGTCCCGACAGGGACGTTAATGAGAAACTGTTTTTT. Translating gives CASSPDRDVNEKLFF.

The sample holds a few counts of this clonotype. The chain couples TRBV7-9 to TRBJ2-1, with a tentative D call TRBD1 (7 bases). Trimming pared 7 bases from V and 9 bases from J, leaving 16 bases between. This CDR3 has 13 amino acids. Per the germline V gene, CDR1 is SEHNR and CDR2 is FQNEAQ (reference sequence). The CDR3 sequence: CASIRGGGTEQFF. The DNA of the CDR3 is TGTGCCAGCATCCGAGGAGGGGGCACTGAGCAGTTCTTC.

The V call is TRBV12-3 or TRBV12-4, the J call TRBJ1-6, with D unresolved. This CDR3 comprises 13 residues. Trimming shortened V by 3 bases and J by 9 bases, and 9 bases separated the two germline ends. The chain's CDR3 is CASSLGSGSPLHF. The CDR3 nucleotides are TGTGCCAGCAGTTTGGGGAGTGGTTCACCCCTCCACTTT.

The V gene is TRBV11-1, the J gene TRBJ1-1, with D unresolved. Per the germline V gene, CDR1 is SGHAT and CDR2 is FQDESV (reference sequence). This CDR3 has 13 residues. The ends were cut back, 0 bases at V and 7 bases at J, with 9 bases in the middle. The CDR3 protein is CASSLASGNEAFF. In DNA, the CDR3 is TGTGCCAGCAGCTTAGCATCGGGGAATGAAGCTTTCTTT.

This clonotype has just a few counts. J is TRBJ1-1 and V is TRBV6-5, with unresolved D. The CDR3 covers 13 residues. Germline lookup yields CDR1 MNHEY and CDR2 SVGAGI. The ends were cut back, 5 bases at V and 5 bases at J, with 12 bases in the middle. As DNA, the CDR3 is TGTGCCAGCAGTCCCTCACAAAGTACTGAAGCTTTCTTT. Translation gives CASSPSQSTEAFF.

Concerning this clonotype itself: A much larger clone sits a single nucleotide away, making a read error possible. This chain joins TRBV7-2 and TRBJ2-5; 7 positions match TRBD1. Germline CDR1 SGHTA, CDR2 FQGNSA. The CDR3 covers 16 residues. The CDR3, as DNA: TGTGCCAGCAGCTTTGAATCCGGGACAGACCAAGAGACCCAGTGCTTC. Its protein product is CASSFESGTDQETQCF.

In the case of this clonotype: This is likely a read error, given that the CDR3 carries no conserved phenylalanine or tryptophan at its end. This sequence joins TRBV10-3 and TRBJ2-7, with 8 bases lining up with TRBD2. V was clipped by 6 bases and J by 4 bases; unmatched bases: 5. CDR1 is ENHRY, CDR2 SYGVKD, per germline. The CDR3 totals 13 residues. The DNA for the CDR3 is TGTGCCATCAGGGGACTAGACCATTACGAGCAGTACGCC. Translated: CAIRGLDHYEQYA.

This clonotype occurred a few times. This sequence joins TRBV6-6 and TRBJ2-1; no firm D call. CDR1 and CDR2 (germline): MNHNY, SVGAGI (reference sequence). The CDR3 extends over 15 amino acids. Trimming shortened V by 0 bases and J by 0 bases, and 6 bases separated the two germline ends. The DNA for the CDR3 is TGTGCCAGCAGTTACTCAATGTTCTCCTACAATGAGCAGTTCTTC. This gives the protein CASSYSMFSYNEQFF.

This clonotype has only a few counts. The chain joins TRBV7-9 to TRBJ1-4, with D possibly being TRBD1 (6 bases). Germline loops: CDR1 SEHNR, CDR2 FQNEAQ (reference sequence). Trimming stripped 3 bases from V and 1 base from J, with 9 bases between. The CDR3 has 15 residues. This CDR3 reads CASSFVQGTNEKLFF. The CDR3 DNA follows: TGTGCCAGCAGCTTTGTACAGGGAACTAATGAAAAACTGTTTTTT.

This chain links TRBV4-1 with TRBJ1-1, with TRBD1 identical over 10 bases. The V gene's germline CDR1 is MGHRA and CDR2 YSYEKL. Germline trimming cut 3 bases from V and 5 bases from J; bases unmatched to any gene: 9. The CDR3 covers 16 residues. Here the CDR3 DNA reads TGCGCCAGCAGCCAGCCCGCGACAGGGGGCTGGACTGAAGCTTTCTTT. It translates to CASSQPATGGWTEAFF.

The chain links TRBV20-1 to TRBJ1-4; maybe TRBD1 (6 bases). Germline-derived CDR1 and CDR2 are DFQATT and SNEGSKA (reference sequence). Trimming took 3 bases from V and 3 from J, leaving 14 bases between them. This CDR3 has 15 amino acids. The CDR3 DNA sequence: TGCAGTGCTAGTTTTCTACAGGGAGCTAATGAAAAACTGTTTTTT. Its protein is CSASFLQGANEKLFF.

This clonotype has at least ten counts. The chain employs TRBV12-3 or TRBV12-4 and TRBJ1-6; D is undetermined. This CDR3 is built from 17 residues. V lost 6 bases and J lost 0, with 15 bases in between. The CDR3 DNA reads TGTGCCAGCAGCTTTTTACTTTTGAGCTCCTATAATTCACCCCTCCACTTT. Translated, it gives CASSFLLLSSYNSPLHF.

The chain has TRBV4-1 and TRBJ2-2; possibly TRBD1 for D (6 bases). Germline V gene lookup returns CDR1 MGHRA and CDR2 YSYEKL. The CDR3 runs 16 residues. V was clipped by 1 base and J by 3 bases, with 12 bases between them. The CDR3 nucleotides are TGCGCCAGCAGCCAAGGAGGGTCAGGGGACACCGGGGAGCTGTTTTTT. It encodes CASSQGGSGDTGELFF.

As concerns this clonotype: An end of the junction does not agree with germline; a read error may underlie this. V gene TRBV11-1 combines with J gene TRBJ1-1; D may be TRBD1 (5 bases). CDR1 is SGHAT and CDR2 is FQDESV in the germline V gene (reference sequence). The CDR3 contains 14 residues. The CDR3 region is CASSLALLTEEAFF. Here the CDR3 DNA reads TGTGCCAGCAGCCTAGCCCTTTTGACAGAGGAAGCTTTCTTT.

This clonotype turned up a few times. V is TRBV27 and J is TRBJ2-3; 8 bases align to TRBD2. Trimming cost V 7 bases and J 1 base; bases outside gene matches: 7. Looked up from germline, CDR1 is MNHEY and CDR2 is SMNVEV (reference sequence). This CDR3 region has 15 residues. CDR3 in amino acids: CASKTFGGGTDTQYF. The CDR3 DNA reads TGTGCCAGCAAGACCTTCGGGGGGGGCACAGATACGCAGTATTTT.

Comment on this clonotype: This may stem from a read error, because a much larger clone lies one nucleotide away. The rearrangement joins TRBV27 to TRBJ2-7; D not certain. The germline V gene has CDR1 MNHEY and CDR2 SMNVEV (reference sequence). Trimming shortened V by 2 bases and J by 2 bases, and 7 bases separated the two germline ends. The CDR3 contains 13 residues. As DNA, the CDR3 is TGTGCCAGCAGTTTAAGGGCCGCCTACGAGCAGTACTTC. This codes for CASSLRAAYEQYF.

This clonotype was picked up many times. The chain recombines TRBV7-2 with TRBJ2-1; perhaps TRBD1 as D (6 bases). Germline CDR1 is SGHTA and CDR2 is FQGNSA. The CDR3 sequence is 16 residues long. Deletions cut 0 bases from V and 10 bases from J, with 19 bases between. The CDR3 bases are TGTGCCAGCAGCTTAGCCGGGACAACGCGTTCTTTAGAGCAGTTCTTC. It is translated as CASSLAGTTRSLEQFF.

The J gene is TRBJ1-1, the V gene TRBV20-1; D gene uncertain. V was cut by 1 base and J by 4 bases, with 10 bases left in between. The V gene's germline CDR1 is DFQATT and CDR2 SNEGSKA (reference sequence). CDR3 length: 13 residues. CDR3 residues: CSARGIVATEAFF. Written as DNA, the CDR3 is TGCAGTGCTAGAGGGATCGTTGCCACTGAAGCTTTCTTT.

This clonotype was seen more than once but under ten times. CDR3 region: CASSYGGANYEQYV. In DNA form, the CDR3 reads TGTGCCAGCAGTTACGGTGGGGCCAACTACGAGCAGTACGTC. This sequence joins TRBV6-2 or TRBV6-3 and TRBJ2-7; a possible D gene is TRBD1 (5 bases). V dropped 2 bases and J dropped 3 bases, with 11 bases sitting between them. The V gene's germline CDR1 is MNHEY and CDR2 SVGEGT. The CDR3 runs to 14 residues.

J is TRBJ1-2 and V is TRBV27; D is ambiguous. Trimming removed 4 bases at V and 3 bases at J, with 15 bases between. In germline, CDR1 is MNHEY, CDR2 SMNVEV (reference sequence). The CDR3 is made up of 15 amino acids. In nucleotides, the CDR3 is TGTGCCAGCAGTTCCGCCCGGACGGTGGACTATGGCTACACCTTC. It encodes CASSSARTVDYGYTF.

This clonotype was found a few times. This chain links TRBV12-5 with TRBJ2-5, with 8 bases lining up with TRBD2. Per the germline V gene, CDR1 is LGHNT and CDR2 is FRNRAP. V lost 7 bases, J lost 5 bases, and 9 bases stayed unmatched. This CDR3 region has 14 residues. DNA of the CDR3: TGTGCTAGTGCCCTCTTTAGCGGGGATGAGACCCAGTACTTC. Translation: CASALFSGDETQYF.